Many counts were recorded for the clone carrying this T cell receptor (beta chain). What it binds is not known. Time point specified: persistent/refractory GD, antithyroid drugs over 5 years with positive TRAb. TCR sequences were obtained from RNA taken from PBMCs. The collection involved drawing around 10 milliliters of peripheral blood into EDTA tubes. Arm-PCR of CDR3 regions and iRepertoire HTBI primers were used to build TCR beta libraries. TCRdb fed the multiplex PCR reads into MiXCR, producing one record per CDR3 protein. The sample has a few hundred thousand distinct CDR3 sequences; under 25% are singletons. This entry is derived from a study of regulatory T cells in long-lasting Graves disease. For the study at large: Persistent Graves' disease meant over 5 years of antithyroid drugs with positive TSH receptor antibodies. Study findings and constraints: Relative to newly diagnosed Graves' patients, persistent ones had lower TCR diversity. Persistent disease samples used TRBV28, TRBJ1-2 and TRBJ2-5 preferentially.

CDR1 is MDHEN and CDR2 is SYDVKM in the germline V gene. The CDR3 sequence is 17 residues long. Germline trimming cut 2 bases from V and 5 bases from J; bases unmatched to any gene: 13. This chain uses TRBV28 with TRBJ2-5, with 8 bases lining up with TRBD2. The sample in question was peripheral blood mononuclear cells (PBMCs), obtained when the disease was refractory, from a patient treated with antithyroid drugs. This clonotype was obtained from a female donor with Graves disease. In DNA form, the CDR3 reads TGTGCCAGCAGTTTAGCGCGGCAGCGGGAGTCTGGGGAGACCCAGTACTTC. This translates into CASSLARQRESGETQYF.